This T cell receptor beta chain was captured in a study of OX40 agonist ivuxolimab in advanced cancers. Baseline, cycle 4 day 1, and cycle 7 day 1 were the blood sampling points. V was pared by 0 bases and J by 1 base, with 7 bases between. This CDR3 region has 14 residues. Germline-derived CDR1 and CDR2 are SGDLS and YYNGEE. The repertoire was sequenced with immunoSEQ multiplex PCR; TCRdb's copy has only in-frame clones and lacks some. The profile shows tens of thousands of clones, about 82% of them singletons. This rearrangement joins TRBV9 to TRBJ1-1; D ambiguous. This specimen was CD4+ or CD8+ T cells sorted from blood, taken in a trial of the OX40 agonist ivuxolimab. This clonotype originated in an adult with an advanced solid tumor such as melanoma, head and neck, liver or kidney cancer. Here the CDR3 reads CASSVGGQNTEAFF. The CDR3 DNA follows: TGTGCCAGCAGCGTAGGAGGGCAGAACACTGAAGCTTTCTTT.